This T cell receptor (beta chain) is drawn from a study of regulatory T cells in long-lasting Graves disease. In building TCR beta libraries, iRepertoire HTBI primers were used together with Arm-PCR of CDR3 regions. TCRdb reprocessed the multiplex PCR reads with MiXCR, giving one entry per CDR3 protein. Found here are approximately 480,000 distinct CDR3 sequences, around 15% of them singletons; the top ten hold more than 9%. The time point is: newly diagnosed GD, antithyroid drugs for less than 3 months. RNA extracted from PBMCs served as the sequencing template. The CDR3 runs 14 residues. The trim removed 10 bases at V and 0 bases at J, leaving 4 bases unmatched. CDR1 ENHRY and CDR2 SYGVKD come from the germline V gene. This clonotype occurred a few times. This same sample was also part of a study on T cells in Graves' hyperthyroidism and ophthalmopathy.

The TCR originated in a man aged 35-49 years with Graves disease. The specimen was peripheral blood mononuclear cells (PBMCs), collected at new diagnosis, from a patient treated with antithyroid drugs. V usage is TRBV10-3 and J usage is TRBJ2-7, with 12 bases that match TRBD2. In nucleotides, the CDR3 is TGTGCCACAGAGACTAGCGGGAGCTCCTACGAGCAGTACTTC. Its protein is CATETSGSSYEQYF.